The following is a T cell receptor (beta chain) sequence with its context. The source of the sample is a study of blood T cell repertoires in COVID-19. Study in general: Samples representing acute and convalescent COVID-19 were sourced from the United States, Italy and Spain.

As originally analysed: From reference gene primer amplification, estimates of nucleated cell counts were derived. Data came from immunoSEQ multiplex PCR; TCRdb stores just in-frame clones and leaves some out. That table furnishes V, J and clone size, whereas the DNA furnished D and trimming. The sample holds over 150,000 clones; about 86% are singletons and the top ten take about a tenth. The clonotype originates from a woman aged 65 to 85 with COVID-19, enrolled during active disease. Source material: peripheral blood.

In DNA, the CDR3 is TGTGCCAGCAGCACGGGACTAGTTTTGGAGACCCAGTACTTC. Translating gives CASSTGLVLETQYF. The chain employs TRBV5-6 and TRBJ2-5; 8 bases are shared with TRBD2. Trimming took 4 bases from V and 5 from J; bases not matched to a gene: 7. Germline V gene data show CDR1 as SGHDT and CDR2 as YYEEEE. CDR3 length equals 14 residues. The variable domain in full, completed from reference TRBV5-6 and TRBJ2-5, reads DAGVTQSPTHLIKTRGQQVTLRCSPKSGHDTVSWYQQALGQGPQFIFQYYEEEERQRGNFPDRFSGHQFPNYSSELNVNALLLGDSALYLCASSTGLVLETQYFGPGTRLLVL.